The 22 T cell receptor beta chains reported below all come from one sample, sequenced in a study of T-cell reconstitution after alpha-beta-depleted transplantation in children. Unique molecular identifiers were used to barcode this TCRbeta library. MiXCR, run by TCRdb on the PCR reads, gives a single entry per CDR3 protein. The sample contains fewer than 400,000 distinct CDR3 sequences, about a quarter of which appear only once. The specimen comprised PBMCs, mostly from graft donor cells, sampled 180 days after TCRalphabeta/CD19-depleted stem cell transplant. These receptors were obtained from a male patient between 5 and 17 years old who had a stem cell transplant for acute lymphoblastic leukemia, so the T cells may come from the graft donor.

V is TRBV20-1 and J is TRBJ2-5, with TRBD2 matching over 12 bases. Germline-derived CDR1 and CDR2 are DFQATT and SNEGSKA (reference sequence). This CDR3 comprises 16 residues. The J segment lost 0 bases and the V segment lost 5 bases, leaving 7 bases of the junction unmatched. The DNA of the CDR3 is TGCAGTGCTCCCGATCTAGCGGGGGGGTACCAAGAGACCCAGTACTTC. Its protein is CSAPDLAGGYQETQYF.

This clonotype was observed at least ten times. The J gene is TRBJ2-1, the V gene TRBV12-3 or TRBV12-4; 9 bases match TRBD2. V shed 5 bases and J 9 bases; nucleotides not matched to a gene: 11. The CDR3 covers 15 residues. CDR3 coding DNA: TGTGCCAGCAGTGGCGGGAAGCGGGGGGTCCCTGAGCAGTTCTTC. The encoded protein is CASSGGKRGVPEQFF.

This clonotype was counted many times. The chain is built from TRBV5-1 and TRBJ2-1, with TRBD2 as a possible D gene (6 bases). Trimming took off 7 bases at V and 10 bases at J, with 18 bases between the two ends. The CDR3 is 13 residues long. The V gene's germline CDR1 is SGHRS and CDR2 YFSETQ. CDR3 DNA: TGCGCCAGCGGCCAGGCGGGATGGAGCGAGCAGTTCTTC. Amino acid sequence: CASGQAGWSEQFF.

In its sample, this clonotype was seen a few times. This chain links TRBV10-3 with TRBJ1-4; D ambiguous. The V and J ends lost 0 bases and 0 bases respectively, with 8 bases between them. Germline V gene data show CDR1 as ENHRY and CDR2 as SYGVKD. The CDR3 spans 16 residues. The CDR3 DNA reads as TGTGCCATCAGTGAGTCCCGAGTAGCAACTAATGAAAAACTGTTTTTT. It encodes CAISESRVATNEKLFF.

This clonotype has more than one count but fewer than ten. The chain employs TRBV27 and TRBJ1-1; a weak D match, TRBD1 (6 bases). With 2 bases removed from V and 13 bases from J, the gap between germline ends came to 14 bases. This CDR3 region has 12 residues. Germline assignment: CDR1 MNHEY and CDR2 SMNVEV (reference sequence). CDR3 sequence reads: CASSLTGGQIFF. Here the CDR3 DNA reads TGTGCCAGCAGTTTAACTGGGGGGCAGATTTTCTTT.

This chain connects TRBV7-6 to TRBJ2-3, with 10 bases lining up with TRBD2. Germline trimming cut 2 bases from V and 3 bases from J; bases unmatched to any gene: 8. The CDR3 runs to 17 residues. Germline values: CDR1 SGHVS, CDR2 FNYEAQ. CDR3 sequence reads: CASSLTPLAGVTDTQYF. The CDR3 nucleotides are TGTGCCAGCAGCTTAACGCCCCTAGCGGGAGTAACAGATACGCAGTATTTT.

This chain's CDR3 is CASSLSGLAGGLETQYF. In DNA, the CDR3 is TGTGCCAGCAGCTTAAGCGGACTAGCGGGAGGGCTAGAGACCCAGTACTTC. The chain is built from TRBV7-3 and TRBJ2-5, with TRBD2 identical over 15 bases. The germline V gene encodes CDR1 SGHTA and CDR2 FQGTGA. V trimming: 1 base; J trimming: 4 bases; junction bases outside the gene matches: 4. The CDR3 is 17 amino acids. The full variable domain, completed using reference TRBV7-3 and TRBJ2-5, is GAGVSQTPSNKVTEKGKYVELRCDPISGHTALYWYRQSLGQGPEFLIYFQGTGAADDSGLPNDRFFAVRPEGSVSTLKIQRTERGDSAVYLCASSLSGLAGGLETQYFGPGTRLLVL.

The V call is TRBV7-2, the J call TRBJ1-4, with 7 bases aligning to TRBD1. Germline assignment: CDR1 SGHTA and CDR2 FQGNSA. This CDR3 spans 15 amino acids. The V and J ends lost 5 bases and 3 bases, in that order; junction bases with no gene match: 6. The CDR3 protein is CASSRHRGPNEKLFF. The CDR3 region has the DNA TGTGCCAGCAGCAGACACAGGGGCCCTAATGAAAAACTGTTTTTT.

This chain joins TRBV4-2 and TRBJ2-7; D possibly corresponds to TRBD2 (5 bases). Trimming left V 1 base short and J 0 bases short, with 13 bases between. The CDR3 is made up of 16 amino acids. The germline V gene has CDR1 LGHNA and CDR2 YNFKEQ. CDR3 loop: CASSQALAFSSYEQYF. The CDR3 nucleotides read TGTGCCAGCAGCCAAGCTTTAGCGTTTAGCTCCTACGAGCAGTACTTC.

This clonotype was picked up a small number of times. This sequence joins TRBV27 and TRBJ2-3; no clear D. The CDR3 has 11 amino acids. Germline V gene lookup returns CDR1 MNHEY and CDR2 SMNVEV (reference sequence). V was clipped by 3 bases and J by 5 bases, with 3 bases between them. The CDR3 loop reads CASSFLDTQYF. CDR3 sequence (DNA): TGTGCCAGCAGTTTCCTAGATACGCAGTATTTT.

J is TRBJ2-2 and V is TRBV9, with D perhaps TRBD2 (6 bases). Germline lookup yields CDR1 SGDLS and CDR2 YYNGEE. The CDR3 covers 14 residues. V gave up 4 bases and J gave up 3 bases, with 10 bases separating them. The CDR3 bases are TGTGCCAGCAGCTTCGGGGGTTACACCGGGGAGCTGTTTTTT. Protein product: CASSFGGYTGELFF.

The chain has TRBV20-1 and TRBJ2-7, with 8 bases fitting TRBD2. The CDR3 totals 15 residues. The V gene's germline CDR1 is DFQATT and CDR2 SNEGSKA (reference sequence). V was clipped by 0 bases and J by 4 bases; unmatched bases: 8. CDR3 in DNA: TGCAGTGCTAGAGATCTCGGGACTAGTCGATACGAGCAGTACTTC. It encodes CSARDLGTSRYEQYF.

About this clonotype: The junction shows a germline mismatch at one end, possibly a read error. The V call is TRBV5-1, the J call TRBJ2-2; D might be TRBD2 (5 bases). This CDR3 contains 13 residues. Germline V gene sequence: CDR1 SGHRS, CDR2 YFSETQ. The DNA of the CDR3 is TGCGCCAGCAGCAAAGAGGGCACCGGGGAGCTGCTTTTT. This translates into CASSKEGTGELLF. Looking up the rest from reference TRBV5-1 and TRBJ2-2 gives the full variable domain: KAGVTQTPRYLIKTRGQQVTLSCSPISGHRSVSWYQQTPGQGLQFLFEYFSETQRNKGNFPGRFSGRQFSNSRSEMNVSTLELGDSALYLCASSKEGTGELLFGEGSRLTVL.

The chain is built from TRBV7-8 and TRBJ2-3; D remains ambiguous. Trimming removed 7 bases from V and 1 base from J, with 18 bases in between. CDR3 length: 16 amino acids. Per germline, CDR1 SGHVS and CDR2 FQNEAQ. The CDR3 is CASTSTGGVGTDTQYF. DNA for the CDR3: TGTGCCAGCACCTCTACGGGTGGAGTTGGCACAGATACGCAGTATTTT.

This chain links TRBV12-3 or TRBV12-4 with TRBJ2-3; TRBD1 matches at 10 bases. CDR3 length: 15 amino acids. Trimming cost V 8 bases and J 7 bases; bases outside gene matches: 12. The CDR3 here is CASSRTGGVGNTQYF. The CDR3 coding sequence is TGTGCCAGCTCCCGGACAGGGGGTGTGGGGAATACGCAGTATTTT.

This clonotype was counted between two and nine times. V usage is TRBV7-2 and J usage is TRBJ1-2, with TRBD1 matching 7 bases. The CDR3 runs to 13 residues. The ends lost 5 bases at V and 7 bases at J; junction bases unmatched: 7. CDR1 is SGHTA, CDR2 FQGNSA, per germline. CDR3 DNA sequence: TGTGCCAGCAGCCTAAGACAGGGAGGTGGCTACACCTTC. Protein sequence: CASSLRQGGGYTF.

The rearrangement uses TRBV7-2 and TRBJ2-7; TRBD1 matches 8 bases. The V gene's germline CDR1 is SGHTA and CDR2 FQGNSA. J was trimmed by 4 bases and V by 4 bases; bases with no gene match: 6. This CDR3 comprises 14 residues. CDR3 amino acids: CASSSRTGIYEQYF. The CDR3 nucleotides read TGTGCCAGCAGCTCCCGGACAGGGATTTACGAGCAGTACTTC. Supplemented by reference TRBV7-2 and TRBJ2-7, the full variable domain reads GAGVSQSPSNKVTEKGKDVELRCDPISGHTALYWYRQSLGQGLEFLIYFQGNSAPDKSGLPSDRFSAERTGGSVSTLTIQRTQQEDSAVYLCASSSRTGIYEQYFGPGTRLTVT.

The sample holds a few counts of this clonotype. CDR3 in DNA: TGTGCCAGCAGCCCTAACCAATGGAGAACCCAGTACTTC. Its translation: CASSPNQWRTQYF. The V call is TRBV13, the J call TRBJ2-5, with D hard to call. Germline values: CDR1 PRHDT, CDR2 FYEKMQ (reference sequence). The germline V and J ends were trimmed by 5 bases and 8 bases, with 15 bases remaining between them. This CDR3 is built from 13 residues.

This clonotype was observed a handful of times. The chain links TRBV7-9 to TRBJ2-7; 9 bases fit TRBD1. Germline loops: CDR1 SEHNR, CDR2 FQNEAQ (reference sequence). V shed 5 bases and J 4 bases; nucleotides not matched to a gene: 6. The CDR3 sequence is 14 residues long. The DNA of the CDR3 is TGTGCCAGCAGCCATACAGGGGGCAAGTACGAGCAGTACTTC. This translates into CASSHTGGKYEQYF. The variable domain in full, completed from reference TRBV7-9 and TRBJ2-7, reads DTGVSQNPRHKITKRGQNVTFRCDPISEHNRLYWYRQTLGQGPEFLTYFQNEAQLEKSRLLSDRFSAERPKGSFSTLEIQRTEQGDSAMYLCASSHTGGKYEQYFGPGTRLTVT.

The V and J genes are TRBV7-8 and TRBJ2-3; 7 bases map to TRBD2. Per the germline V gene, CDR1 is SGHVS and CDR2 is FQNEAQ. The CDR3 loop spans 15 amino acids. J was trimmed by 1 base and V by 5 bases; bases with no gene match: 6. Here the CDR3 reads CASSRDYGGTDTQYF. The DNA for the CDR3 is TGTGCCAGCAGCCGGGACTACGGTGGCACAGATACGCAGTATTTT.

This clonotype was counted between two and nine times. The CDR3 DNA follows: TGCGCCAGCAGAAGTAGTCCCTTTGAAATTTACGAGCAGTACTTC. This sequence encodes CASRSSPFEIYEQYF. The chain combines TRBV4-1 with TRBJ2-7; no clear D gene. Trimming left V 6 bases short and J 4 bases short, with 19 bases between. The CDR3 sequence is 15 residues long. Germline V CDR1 and CDR2: MGHRA, YSYEKL.

The table lists this clonotype with a few counts. This chain joins TRBV9 and TRBJ1-1, with D hard to call. Deletions cut 0 bases from V and 0 bases from J, with 3 bases between. CDR1 SGDLS and CDR2 YYNGEE come from the germline V gene. The CDR3 contains 13 residues. The CDR3 DNA follows: TGTGCCAGCAGCGTAGCGGTGAACACTGAAGCTTTCTTT. This sequence encodes CASSVAVNTEAFF.